Each of the 14 T cell receptor beta chains below was sequenced from the same sample in a study of blood T cell repertoires in COVID-19 (dated by TCRdb to the early 2020s). The library was generated by the immunoSEQ multiplex PCR assay. The table comes from immuneACCESS by way of TCRdb, which keeps in-frame sequences with V and J called. Part of the clones is missing from these tables; in studies checked, under half for an unresolved V gene and the rest for unknown reasons. The sample profile shows over 300,000 clones; around 83% of them were found once. Roughly 1.2% of the sample lies in the top ten. Sequencing was carried out using peripheral blood. The receptors come from a woman aged 45-59 years with acute or convalescent COVID-19.

The table lists this clone with a few counts. This chain connects TRBV27 to TRBJ2-5, with D hard to call. Germline V gives CDR1 MNHEY, CDR2 SMNVEV (reference sequence). Trimming shortened V by 2 bases and J by 5 bases, and 9 bases separated the two germline ends. The CDR3 loop spans 13 amino acids. In nucleotides, the CDR3 is TGTGCCAGCAGTTTAACGGTAATCGAGACCCAGTACTTC. Residues: CASSLTVIETQYF.

The chain joins TRBV19 to TRBJ2-7, with D perhaps TRBD1 (6 bases). V was cut by 9 bases and J by 3 bases, with 24 bases left in between. Germline assignment: CDR1 LNHDA and CDR2 SQIVND (reference sequence). CDR3 size: 16 residues. CDR3 region: CASHFWDTSHYYEQYV. CDR3 nucleotides: TGTGCCAGCCATTTTTGGGACACCAGCCACTACTACGAGCAGTACGTC.

The CDR3 region has the DNA TGTGCCAGCAGTTTTACAGGGTCGGACACCATATATTTT. Translating gives CASSFTGSDTIYF. This chain joins TRBV28 and TRBJ1-3; D perhaps matches TRBD1 (6 bases). The V gene lost 3 bases and the J gene lost 8 bases, with 11 bases spanning the gap. In germline, CDR1 is MDHEN, CDR2 SYDVKM. The CDR3 is made up of 13 amino acids. The full variable domain, rest sourced from reference TRBV28 and TRBJ1-3, is DVKVTQSSRYLVKRTGEKVFLECVQDMDHENMFWYRQDPGLGLRLIYFSYDVKMKEKGDIPEGYSVSREKKERFSLILESASTNQTSMYLCASSFTGSDTIYFGEGSWLTVV.

The chain carries TRBV6-6 and TRBJ1-1; tentative D call: TRBD1 (5 bases). V was shortened by 5 bases and J by 3 bases, with 16 bases between the two germline ends. Germline CDR1 is MNHNY and CDR2 is SVGAGI (reference sequence). The CDR3 covers 15 residues. This CDR3 reads CASSNGGNPDTEAFF. DNA for the CDR3: TGTGCCAGCAGTAATGGGGGGAACCCAGACACTGAAGCTTTCTTT.

The chain recombines TRBV5-1 with TRBJ2-3; D is uncertain. With 2 bases removed from V and 4 bases from J, the gap between germline ends came to 11 bases. Germline V gene lookup returns CDR1 SGHRS and CDR2 YFSETQ. There are 14 residues in the CDR3. Here the CDR3 DNA reads TGCGCCAGCAGCTTAGAGGCACCATCAGATACGCAGTATTTT. It is translated as CASSLEAPSDTQYF.

The chain uses TRBV2 and TRBJ1-2; D is unresolved. Germline CDR1 is SNHLY and CDR2 is FYNNEI. The CDR3 runs 11 residues. Trimming took 7 bases from V and 13 from J, leaving 16 bases between them. CDR3 sequence (DNA): TGTGCCAGCAAGGACTGGGTTTATAGCACCTTC. This sequence encodes CASKDWVYSTF.

The chain combines TRBV6-1 with TRBJ1-5; 12 positions match TRBD1. CDR1 and CDR2 (germline): MNHNS, SASEGT. The ends lost 3 bases at V and 2 bases at J; junction bases unmatched: 11. The CDR3 sequence is 19 residues long. CDR3 loop: CASSDNGTGGLRGNQPQHF. For the CDR3, the DNA is TGTGCCAGCAGTGATAACGGGACAGGGGGCTTGAGGGGCAATCAGCCCCAGCATTTT.

This chain uses TRBV7-7 with TRBJ2-1; D possibly corresponds to TRBD1 (6 bases). Trimming left V 4 bases short and J 7 bases short, with 17 bases between. This CDR3 comprises 15 residues. In germline, CDR1 is SSHAT, CDR2 FNYEAQ (reference sequence). DNA of the CDR3: TGTGCCAGCAGCTCCGGAACAGGGCAGTTTAATGAGCAGTTCTTC. As protein: CASSSGTGQFNEQFF.

The chain joins TRBV12-3 or TRBV12-4 to TRBJ2-1; TRBD2 is a possible D gene (6 bases). Trimming stripped 3 bases from V and 9 bases from J, with 12 bases between. This CDR3 is 13 amino acids long. The CDR3 DNA is TGTGCCAGCAGTTTTGGAGGGATCAGTGAGCAGTTCTTC. Its translation is CASSFGGISEQFF.

The chain employs TRBV5-4 and TRBJ2-3; 7 positions agree with TRBD1. The J segment lost 3 bases and the V segment lost 4 bases, leaving 5 bases of the junction unmatched. Germline V CDR1 and CDR2: SGHNT, YYREEE (reference sequence). The CDR3 runs to 14 residues. CDR3 sequence: CASSRSQGTDTQYF. As DNA, the CDR3 is TGTGCCAGCAGCCGCTCACAGGGGACAGATACGCAGTATTTT.

This chain joins TRBV11-2 and TRBJ2-1; TRBD2 agrees at 13 bases. V lost 1 base, J lost 1 base, and 4 bases stayed unmatched. This CDR3 contains 18 residues. CDR1 and CDR2 from the germline V gene are SGHAT and FQNNGV. CDR3: CASSLVLAGGFSYNEQFF. CDR3 nucleotides: TGTGCCAGCAGCTTAGTACTAGCGGGAGGGTTTTCCTACAATGAGCAGTTCTTC.

The chain joins TRBV12-3 or TRBV12-4 to TRBJ1-1; D is unresolved. The V end was cut by 6 bases, the J end by 3 bases, with 11 bases between. This CDR3 is built from 13 residues. CDR3 in DNA: TGTGCCAGCAGCATAATTGCGGACACTGAAGCTTTCTTT. This translates into CASSIIADTEAFF.

The chain employs TRBV10-1 and TRBJ2-5; D gene unclear. This CDR3 region has 16 residues. V lost 6 bases, J lost 1 base, and 18 bases lay in between. Germline loops: CDR1 WNHNN, CDR2 SYGVQD (reference sequence). This CDR3 is CASSANMGPGQETQYF. CDR3 sequence (DNA): TGCGCCAGCAGCGCTAACATGGGCCCAGGCCAAGAGACCCAGTACTTC.

This clone has a single count. The CDR3 nucleotides are TGTGCCAGCAGCTTAAGTACAGGGTTTAACTATGGCTACACCTTC. It encodes CASSLSTGFNYGYTF. The V call is TRBV7-9, the J call TRBJ1-2; TRBD1 might be the D (6 bases). V was trimmed by 2 bases and J by 1 base, leaving 11 bases between them. The CDR3 sequence is 15 residues long. Germline V CDR1 and CDR2: SEHNR, FQNEAQ (reference sequence).